This TCR beta chain originates from a study of blood T cells in healthy people across ages. This clonotype was seen just once. Germline V gene lookup returns CDR1 SGHDT and CDR2 YYEEEE. This CDR3 region has 13 residues. The junction had 10 bases not matched to a gene; V was cut back by 5 bases and J by 9 bases. It was with a sample-barcoded 5' primer and a J-beta primer mix that a second PCR of about 7 to 12 cycles was run. TCRdb called the 5' RACE reads again in MiXCR, with one record for every CDR3 protein. The profile covers about 1.6 million distinct CDR3 sequences, with about 35% appearing a single time and around 11% taken by the ten largest.

The TCR comes from a woman in her thirties in good health. The chain joins TRBV5-6 to TRBJ1-1, with 7 bases that match TRBD1. Specimen: blood. The CDR3, as DNA: TGTGCCAGCAGTATACAGGGGATGGAAAAAGCTTTCTTT. This gives the protein CASSIQGMEKAFF.